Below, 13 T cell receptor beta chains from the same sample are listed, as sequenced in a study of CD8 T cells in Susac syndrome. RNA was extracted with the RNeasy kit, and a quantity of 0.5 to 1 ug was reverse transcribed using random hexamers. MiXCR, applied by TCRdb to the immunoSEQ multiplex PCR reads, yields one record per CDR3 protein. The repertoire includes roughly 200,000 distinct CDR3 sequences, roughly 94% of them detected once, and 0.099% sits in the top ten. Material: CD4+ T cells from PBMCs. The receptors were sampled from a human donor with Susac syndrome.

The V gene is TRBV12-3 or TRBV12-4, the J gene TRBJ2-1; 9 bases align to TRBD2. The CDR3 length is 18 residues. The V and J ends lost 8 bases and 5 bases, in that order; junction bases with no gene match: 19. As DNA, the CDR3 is TGTGCCAGCCAGGAGGGATTAGCGGGGGCCTCCTTAGACAATGAGCAGTTCTTC. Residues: CASQEGLAGASLDNEQFF.

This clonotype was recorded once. The CDR3 sequence is CASSEGTGRHQETQYF. CDR3 DNA sequence: TGTGCCAGCAGCGAGGGTACAGGGCGCCACCAAGAGACCCAGTACTTC. The chain combines TRBV7-9 with TRBJ2-5; the D gene is possibly TRBD1 (6 bases). V lost 5 bases and J 0 bases, leaving 16 bases between the germline ends. The CDR3 has 16 amino acids. Germline V CDR1 and CDR2: SEHNR, FQNEAQ (reference sequence).

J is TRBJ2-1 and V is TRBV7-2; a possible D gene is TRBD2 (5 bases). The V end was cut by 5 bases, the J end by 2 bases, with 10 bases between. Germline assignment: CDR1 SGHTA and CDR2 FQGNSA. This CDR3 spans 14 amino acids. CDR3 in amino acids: CASSLLGTYNEQFF. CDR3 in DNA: TGTGCCAGCAGCCTACTCGGGACCTACAATGAGCAGTTCTTC.

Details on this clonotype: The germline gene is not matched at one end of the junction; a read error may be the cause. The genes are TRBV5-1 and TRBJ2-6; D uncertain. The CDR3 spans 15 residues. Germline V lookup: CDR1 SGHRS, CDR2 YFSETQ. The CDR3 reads CASSLAGSGANVLTF. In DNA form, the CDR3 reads TGTGCCAGCAGCTTGGCAGGCTCTGGGGCCAACGTCCTGACTTTC.

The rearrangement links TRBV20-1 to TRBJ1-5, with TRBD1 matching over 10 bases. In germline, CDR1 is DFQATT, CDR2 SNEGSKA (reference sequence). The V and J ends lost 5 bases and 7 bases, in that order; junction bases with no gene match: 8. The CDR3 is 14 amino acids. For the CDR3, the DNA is TGCAGTGCTCTTGGGGGGACAGGGGTACAGCCCCAGCATTTT. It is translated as CSALGGTGVQPQHF.

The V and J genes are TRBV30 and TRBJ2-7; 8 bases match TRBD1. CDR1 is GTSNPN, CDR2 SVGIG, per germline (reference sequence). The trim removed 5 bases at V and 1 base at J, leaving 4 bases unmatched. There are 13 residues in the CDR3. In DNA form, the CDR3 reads TGTGCCTGGGGACAGGGTGGGTCCTACGAGCAGTACTTC. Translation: CAWGQGGSYEQYF.

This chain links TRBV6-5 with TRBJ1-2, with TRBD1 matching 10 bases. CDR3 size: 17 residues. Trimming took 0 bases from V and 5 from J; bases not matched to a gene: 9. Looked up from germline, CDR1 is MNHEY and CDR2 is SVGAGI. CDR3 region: CASSYSALGTGVYGYTF. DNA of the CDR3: TGTGCCAGCAGTTACTCTGCCTTAGGGACAGGGGTATATGGCTACACCTTC.

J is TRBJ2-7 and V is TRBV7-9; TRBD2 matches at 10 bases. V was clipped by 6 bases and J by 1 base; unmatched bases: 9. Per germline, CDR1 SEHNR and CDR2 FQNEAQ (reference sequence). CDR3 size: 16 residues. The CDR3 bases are TGTGCCAGCAGTCGAGGGACTAGCGAACATTCCTACGAGCAGTACTTC. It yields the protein CASSRGTSEHSYEQYF.

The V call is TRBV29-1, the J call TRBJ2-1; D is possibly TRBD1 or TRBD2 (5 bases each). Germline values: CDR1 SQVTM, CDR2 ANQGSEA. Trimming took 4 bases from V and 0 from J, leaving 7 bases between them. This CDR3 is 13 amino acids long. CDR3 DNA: TGCAGCGTTGCAGGGAGCTCCTACAATGAGCAGTTCTTC. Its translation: CSVAGSSYNEQFF.

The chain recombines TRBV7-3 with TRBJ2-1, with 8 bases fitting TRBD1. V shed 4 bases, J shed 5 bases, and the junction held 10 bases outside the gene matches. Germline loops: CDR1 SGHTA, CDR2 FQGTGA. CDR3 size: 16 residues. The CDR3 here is CASSSEPGGVHNEQFF. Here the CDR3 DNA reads TGTGCCAGCAGCTCCGAACCAGGGGGCGTCCACAATGAGCAGTTCTTC.

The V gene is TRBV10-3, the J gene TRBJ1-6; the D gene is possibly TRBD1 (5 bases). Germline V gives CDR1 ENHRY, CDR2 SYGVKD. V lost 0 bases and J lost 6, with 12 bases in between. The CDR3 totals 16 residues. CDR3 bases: TGTGCCATCAGTGAGTCAGGGAGGGGACGTAATTCACCCCTCCACTTT. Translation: CAISESGRGRNSPLHF.

CDR3 in amino acids: CASSVALDRGGYGYTF. The DNA of the CDR3 is TGTGCCAGCAGCGTAGCCCTTGACAGGGGCGGCTATGGCTACACCTTC. The V gene is TRBV9, the J gene TRBJ1-2, with 8 positions matching TRBD1. The length of the CDR3 is 16 residues. From germline, CDR1 is SGDLS and CDR2 YYNGEE. V lost 0 bases and J lost 4; bases outside the gene matches: 8.

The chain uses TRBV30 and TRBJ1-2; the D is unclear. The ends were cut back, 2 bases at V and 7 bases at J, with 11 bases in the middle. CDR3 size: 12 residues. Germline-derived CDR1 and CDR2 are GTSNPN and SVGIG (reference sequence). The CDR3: CAWSPNMVGYTF. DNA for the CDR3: TGTGCCTGGAGTCCTAATATGGTTGGCTACACCTTC.